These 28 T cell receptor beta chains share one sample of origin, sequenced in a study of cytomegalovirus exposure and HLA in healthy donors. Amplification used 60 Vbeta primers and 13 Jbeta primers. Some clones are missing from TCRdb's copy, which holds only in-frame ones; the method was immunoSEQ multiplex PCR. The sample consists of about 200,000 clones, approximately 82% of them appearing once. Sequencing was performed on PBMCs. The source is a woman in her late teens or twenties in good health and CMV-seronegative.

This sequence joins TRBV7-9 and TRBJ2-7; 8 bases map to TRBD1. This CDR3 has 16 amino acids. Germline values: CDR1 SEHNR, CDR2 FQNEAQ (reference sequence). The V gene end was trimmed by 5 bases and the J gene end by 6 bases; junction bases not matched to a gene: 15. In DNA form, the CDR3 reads TGTGCCAGCAGCCTGGGGCACACCGGACAGGGCAGCGAGCAGTACGTC. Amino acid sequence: CASSLGHTGQGSEQYV.

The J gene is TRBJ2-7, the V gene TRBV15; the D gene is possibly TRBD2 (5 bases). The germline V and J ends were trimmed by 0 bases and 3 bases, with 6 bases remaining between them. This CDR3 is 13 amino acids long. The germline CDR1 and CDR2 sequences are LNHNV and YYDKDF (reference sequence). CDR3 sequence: CATSRDGSYEQYF. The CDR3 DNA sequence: TGTGCCACCAGCAGAGATGGGAGCTACGAGCAGTACTTC.

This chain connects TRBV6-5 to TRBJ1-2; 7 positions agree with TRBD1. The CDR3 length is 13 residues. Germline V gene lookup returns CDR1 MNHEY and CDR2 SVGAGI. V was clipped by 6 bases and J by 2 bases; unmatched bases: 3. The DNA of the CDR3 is TGTGCCAGCAGCCCGGGACAGAACTATGGCTACACCTTC. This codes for CASSPGQNYGYTF.

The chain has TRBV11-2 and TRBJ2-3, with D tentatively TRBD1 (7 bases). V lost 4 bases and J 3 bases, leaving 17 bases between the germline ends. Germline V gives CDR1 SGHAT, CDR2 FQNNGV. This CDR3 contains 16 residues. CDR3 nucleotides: TGTGCCAGCAGCTGGAGGGGGCTAGAAGGGACAGATACGCAGTATTTT. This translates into CASSWRGLEGTDTQYF.

This CDR3 is CASSQVGTTGNTIYF. CDR3 coding DNA: TGTGCCAGCAGCCAAGTGGGCACAACGGGAAACACCATATATTTT. V usage is TRBV14 and J usage is TRBJ1-3; no clear D. The CDR3 has 15 residues. Trimming shortened V by 1 base and J by 4 bases, and 11 bases separated the two germline ends. Germline V lookup: CDR1 SGHDN, CDR2 FVKESK.

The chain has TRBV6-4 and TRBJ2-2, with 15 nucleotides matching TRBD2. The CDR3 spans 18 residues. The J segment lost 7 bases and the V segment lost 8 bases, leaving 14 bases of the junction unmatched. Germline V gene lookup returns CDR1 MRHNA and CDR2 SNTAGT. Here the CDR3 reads CASPSGLAGGWGGGELFF. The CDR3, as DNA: TGTGCCAGCCCGTCGGGACTAGCGGGAGGATGGGGAGGCGGGGAGCTGTTTTTT.

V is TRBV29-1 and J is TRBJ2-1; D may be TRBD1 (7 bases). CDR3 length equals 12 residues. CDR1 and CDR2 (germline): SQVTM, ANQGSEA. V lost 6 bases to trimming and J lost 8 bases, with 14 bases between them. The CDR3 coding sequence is TGCAGCGTCAGAGGGGGCGGGGATGAGCAGTTCTTC. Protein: CSVRGGGDEQFF.

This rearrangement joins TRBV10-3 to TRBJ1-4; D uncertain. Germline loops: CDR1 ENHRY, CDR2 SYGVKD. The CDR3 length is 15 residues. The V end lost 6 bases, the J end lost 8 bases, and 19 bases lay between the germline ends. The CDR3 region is CAIREAAEDPEKLFF. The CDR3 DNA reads TGTGCCATCAGGGAAGCGGCGGAGGATCCCGAAAAACTGTTTTTT.

In nucleotides, the CDR3 is TGTGCCAGCAGCCCCCTCACTAGCGGGGGCATCGGGCAGTTCTTC. Its translation: CASSPLTSGGIGQFF. The chain links TRBV28 to TRBJ2-1, with 11 bases matching TRBD2. There are 15 residues in the CDR3. Unmatched junction bases numbered 13, after V lost 6 bases and J lost 12 bases. CDR1 is MDHEN and CDR2 is SYDVKM in the germline V gene.

Here the CDR3 DNA reads TGTGCCTGCACGAACGGACAGGCCGATACGCAGTATTTT. Translated: CACTNGQADTQYF. The chain recombines TRBV30 with TRBJ2-3, with 7 nucleotides matching TRBD1. With 6 bases clipped from V and 6 bases from J, the junction kept 9 bases outside the gene matches. This CDR3 has 13 residues. Germline CDR1 GTSNPN, CDR2 SVGIG (reference sequence).

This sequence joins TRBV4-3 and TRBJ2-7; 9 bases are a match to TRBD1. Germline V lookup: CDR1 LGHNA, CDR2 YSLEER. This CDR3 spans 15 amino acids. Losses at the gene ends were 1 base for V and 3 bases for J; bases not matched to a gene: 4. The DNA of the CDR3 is TGCGCCAGCAGCCAAGGTAGGGACAGGGTCTACGAGCAGTACTTC. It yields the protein CASSQGRDRVYEQYF.

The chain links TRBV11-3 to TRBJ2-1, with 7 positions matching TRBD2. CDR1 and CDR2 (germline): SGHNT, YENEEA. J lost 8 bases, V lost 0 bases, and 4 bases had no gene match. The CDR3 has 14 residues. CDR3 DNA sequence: TGTGCCAGCAGCTTAGATTTAGCGGGCGATGAGCAGTTCTTC. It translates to CASSLDLAGDEQFF.

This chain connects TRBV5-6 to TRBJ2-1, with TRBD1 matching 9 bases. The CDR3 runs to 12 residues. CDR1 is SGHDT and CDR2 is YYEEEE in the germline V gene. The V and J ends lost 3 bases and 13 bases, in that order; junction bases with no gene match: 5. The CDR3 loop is CASSSPGQGQFF. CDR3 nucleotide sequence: TGTGCCAGCAGCTCTCCGGGACAGGGCCAGTTCTTC.

CDR3 sequence: CAISEWGTSGRPYNEQFF. The CDR3 nucleotides are TGTGCCATCAGTGAGTGGGGGACTAGCGGGAGGCCTTACAATGAGCAGTTCTTC. The gene calls are TRBV10-3 and TRBJ2-1; 15 bases line up with TRBD2. V trimming: 1 base; J trimming: 4 bases; junction bases outside the gene matches: 5. CDR3 length equals 18 residues. The germline V gene encodes CDR1 ENHRY and CDR2 SYGVKD.

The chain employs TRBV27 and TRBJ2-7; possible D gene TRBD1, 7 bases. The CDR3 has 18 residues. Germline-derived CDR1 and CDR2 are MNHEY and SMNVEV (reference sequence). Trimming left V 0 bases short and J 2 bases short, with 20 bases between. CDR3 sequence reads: CASSLSSIQPGGTYEQYF. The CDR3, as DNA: TGTGCCAGCAGTTTATCGTCGATACAGCCAGGGGGGACCTACGAGCAGTACTTC.

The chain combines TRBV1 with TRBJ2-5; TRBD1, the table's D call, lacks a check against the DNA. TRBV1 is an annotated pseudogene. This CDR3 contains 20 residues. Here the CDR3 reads CTSSQDTTGDGHTHQETQYF. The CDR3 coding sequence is TGCACCAGCAGCCAAGATACTACCGGAGATGGACACACCCATCAAGAGACCCAGTACTTC.

The CDR3 spells CASSFLKPGQGNTEAFF. Here the CDR3 DNA reads TGTGCCAGCAGCTTCCTAAAACCGGGACAGGGAAACACTGAAGCTTTCTTT. The chain links TRBV28 to TRBJ1-1; 9 bases fit TRBD1. V gave up 6 bases and J gave up 2 bases; unmatched junction bases: 13. CDR1 and CDR2 from the germline V gene are MDHEN and SYDVKM. The CDR3 totals 17 residues. The full variable domain, rest sourced from reference TRBV28 and TRBJ1-1, is DVKVTQSSRYLVKRTGEKVFLECVQDMDHENMFWYRQDPGLGLRLIYFSYDVKMKEKGDIPEGYSVSREKKERFSLILESASTNQTSMYLCASSFLKPGQGNTEAFFGQGTRLTVV.

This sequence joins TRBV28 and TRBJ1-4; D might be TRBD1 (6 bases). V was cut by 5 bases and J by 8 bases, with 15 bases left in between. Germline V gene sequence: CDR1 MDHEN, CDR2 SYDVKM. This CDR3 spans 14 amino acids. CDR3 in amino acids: CASSILGGREKLFF. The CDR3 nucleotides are TGTGCCAGCAGTATCCTCGGGGGGCGGGAAAAACTGTTTTTT. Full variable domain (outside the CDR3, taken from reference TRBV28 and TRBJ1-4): DVKVTQSSRYLVKRTGEKVFLECVQDMDHENMFWYRQDPGLGLRLIYFSYDVKMKEKGDIPEGYSVSREKKERFSLILESASTNQTSMYLCASSILGGREKLFFGSGTQLSVL.

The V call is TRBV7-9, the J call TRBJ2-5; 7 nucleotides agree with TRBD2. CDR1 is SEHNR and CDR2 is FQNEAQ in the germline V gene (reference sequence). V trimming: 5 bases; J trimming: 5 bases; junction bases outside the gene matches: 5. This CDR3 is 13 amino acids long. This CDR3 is CASSHTGGETQYF. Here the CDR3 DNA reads TGTGCCAGCAGCCACACCGGGGGGGAGACCCAGTACTTC.

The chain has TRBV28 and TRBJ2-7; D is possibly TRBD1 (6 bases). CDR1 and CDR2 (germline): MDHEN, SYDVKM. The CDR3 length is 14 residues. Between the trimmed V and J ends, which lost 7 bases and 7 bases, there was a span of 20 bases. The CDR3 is CASTRRVGGREQYF. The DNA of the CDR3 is TGTGCCAGCACCCGCCGGGTAGGGGGTCGGGAGCAGTACTTC.

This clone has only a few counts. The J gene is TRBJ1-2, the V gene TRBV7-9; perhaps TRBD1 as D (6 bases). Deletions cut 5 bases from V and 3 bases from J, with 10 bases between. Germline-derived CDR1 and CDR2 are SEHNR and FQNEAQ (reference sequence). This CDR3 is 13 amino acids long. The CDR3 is CASSPSGDYGYTF. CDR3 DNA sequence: TGTGCCAGCAGCCCCTCAGGGGACTATGGCTACACCTTC. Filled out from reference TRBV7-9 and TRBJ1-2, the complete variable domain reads DTGVSQNPRHKITKRGQNVTFRCDPISEHNRLYWYRQTLGQGPEFLTYFQNEAQLEKSRLLSDRFSAERPKGSFSTLEIQRTEQGDSAMYLCASSPSGDYGYTFGSGTRLTVV.

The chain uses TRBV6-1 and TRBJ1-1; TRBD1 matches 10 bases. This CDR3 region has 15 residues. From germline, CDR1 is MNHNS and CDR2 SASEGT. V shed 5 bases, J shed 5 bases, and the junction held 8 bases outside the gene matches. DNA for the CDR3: TGTGCCAGCAGTCCACGACAGGGGGCTTGGACTGAAGCTTTCTTT. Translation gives CASSPRQGAWTEAFF.

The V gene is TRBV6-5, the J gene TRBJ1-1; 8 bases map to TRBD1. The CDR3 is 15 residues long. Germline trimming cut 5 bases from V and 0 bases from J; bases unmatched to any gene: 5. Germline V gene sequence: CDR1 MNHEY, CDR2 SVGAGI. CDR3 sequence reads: CASSPKDRVNTEAFF. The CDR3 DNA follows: TGTGCCAGCAGTCCGAAGGACAGGGTGAACACTGAAGCTTTCTTT.

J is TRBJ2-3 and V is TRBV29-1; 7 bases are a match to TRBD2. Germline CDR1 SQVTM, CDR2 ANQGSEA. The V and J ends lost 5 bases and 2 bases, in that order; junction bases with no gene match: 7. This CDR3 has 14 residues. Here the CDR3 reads CSVNGDYHTDTQYF. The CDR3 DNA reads TGCAGCGTTAACGGGGACTACCACACAGATACGCAGTATTTT.

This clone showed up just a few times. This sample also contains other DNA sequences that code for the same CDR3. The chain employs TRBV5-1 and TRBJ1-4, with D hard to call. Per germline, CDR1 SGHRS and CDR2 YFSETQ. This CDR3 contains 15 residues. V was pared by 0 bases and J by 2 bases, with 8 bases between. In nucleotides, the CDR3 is TGCGCCAGCAGCTTGGCCAGAAGTACTAATGAAAAACTGTTTTTT. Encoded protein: CASSLARSTNEKLFF.

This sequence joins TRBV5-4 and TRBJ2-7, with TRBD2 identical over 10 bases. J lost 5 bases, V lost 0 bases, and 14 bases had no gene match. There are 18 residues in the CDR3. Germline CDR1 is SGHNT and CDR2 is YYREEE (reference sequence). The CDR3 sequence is CASSLDLRGAGGFHEQYF. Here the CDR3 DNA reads TGTGCCAGCAGCTTGGATCTTAGGGGAGCGGGAGGGTTCCACGAGCAGTACTTC.

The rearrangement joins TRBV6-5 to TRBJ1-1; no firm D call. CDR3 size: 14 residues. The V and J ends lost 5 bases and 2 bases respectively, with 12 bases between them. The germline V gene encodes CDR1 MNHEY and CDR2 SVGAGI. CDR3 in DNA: TGTGCCAGCAGTCCTCAAAACTTTAACACTGAAGCTTTCTTT. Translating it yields CASSPQNFNTEAFF.

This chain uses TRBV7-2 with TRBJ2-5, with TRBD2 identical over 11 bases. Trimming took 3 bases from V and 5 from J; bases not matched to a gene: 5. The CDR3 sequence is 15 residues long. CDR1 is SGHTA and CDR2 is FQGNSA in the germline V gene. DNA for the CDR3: TGTGCCAGCAGCTTTAGCGGGAGGGTTAGCGAGACCCAGTACTTC. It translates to CASSFSGRVSETQYF.